Each of the 19 T cell receptor beta chains below was sequenced from the same sample in a study of cytomegalovirus exposure and HLA in healthy donors. The primer mix had 60 Vbeta and 13 Jbeta primers. Libraries were prepared by immunoSEQ multiplex PCR; TCRdb keeps only in-frame clonotypes and omits some of them. The data show 200,000 to 250,000 clones, and the top ten clones hold 0.75% to 1%. The sequenced sample consisted of PBMCs. Receptors were obtained from a woman aged 25-40 years in good health and CMV-seropositive.

The chain carries TRBV10-1 and TRBJ2-1; the match to TRBD2 covers 8 bases. Trimming removed 4 bases from V and 2 bases from J; junction bases left unmatched: 4. The CDR3 sequence is 15 residues long. Germline lookup yields CDR1 WNHNN and CDR2 SYGVQD (reference sequence). CDR3 in DNA: TGCGCCAGCAGTGCCGGGGGGGCCCCCTACAATGAGCAGTTCTTC. As protein: CASSAGGAPYNEQFF.

This chain joins TRBV21-1 and TRBJ2-7; the table gives TRBD1 as D, unverified against the DNA. TRBV21-1 is described as a pseudogene. This CDR3 contains 17 residues. CDR3 region: CASSKGWGQGRAYEQYF. The CDR3 DNA reads TGTGCCAGCAGCAAAGGATGGGGACAGGGTAGGGCCTACGAGCAGTACTTC.

This rearrangement joins TRBV9 to TRBJ2-3; 11 bases align to TRBD1. J was trimmed by 4 bases and V by 4 bases; bases with no gene match: 11. There are 17 residues in the CDR3. CDR1 is SGDLS, CDR2 YYNGEE, per germline. The CDR3 sequence: CASSRDRGVKGADTQYF. For the CDR3, the DNA is TGTGCCAGCAGCAGGGACAGGGGGGTAAAGGGGGCAGATACGCAGTATTTT.

The V gene is TRBV6-5, the J gene TRBJ1-2, with 7 bases matching TRBD1. The V gene end was trimmed by 6 bases and the J gene end by 4 bases; junction bases not matched to a gene: 5. In germline, CDR1 is MNHEY, CDR2 SVGAGI. The CDR3 has 13 residues. The CDR3 loop reads CASSHTGAYGYTF. For the CDR3, the DNA is TGTGCCAGCAGCCATACAGGGGCCTATGGCTACACCTTC.

This chain uses TRBV5-6 with TRBJ1-1; D remains ambiguous. Germline lookup yields CDR1 SGHDT and CDR2 YYEEEE. The CDR3 is made up of 12 amino acids. V was shortened by 4 bases and J by 1 base, with 5 bases between the two germline ends. The CDR3 spells CASSLTNTEAFF. The CDR3, as DNA: TGTGCCAGCAGCCTAACGAACACTGAAGCTTTCTTT.

V and J are TRBV18 and TRBJ1-5, with 8 nucleotides matching TRBD1. Germline V CDR1 and CDR2: KGHSH, LQKENI. The CDR3 is made up of 17 amino acids. The V and J ends lost 3 bases and 4 bases, in that order; junction bases with no gene match: 11. Written as DNA, the CDR3 is TGTGCCAGCTCACCCCTGCGACAGGGGTATTTTAATCAGCCCCAGCATTTT. Translated, it gives CASSPLRQGYFNQPQHF. Variable domain in full (rest from reference TRBV18 and TRBJ1-5): NAGVMQNPRHLVRRRGQEARLRCSPMKGHSHVYWYRQLPEEGLKFMVYLQKENIIDESGMPKERFSAEFPKEGPSILRIQQVVRGDSAAYFCASSPLRQGYFNQPQHFGDGTRLSIL.

About this clone itself: One junction end does not reproduce the germline sequence, and a read error may be involved. The chain is built from TRBV6-1 and TRBJ1-4; perhaps TRBD1 as D (6 bases). Germline CDR1 reads MNHNS; CDR2 reads SASEGT. The CDR3 length is 11 residues. CDR3: CASRYQGNPAF. The CDR3 DNA sequence: TGTGCCAGCAGGTACCAGGGGAACCCGGCCTTT.

This rearrangement joins TRBV2 to TRBJ2-5; 7 positions agree with TRBD1. There are 14 residues in the CDR3. From germline, CDR1 is SNHLY and CDR2 FYNNEI. J was trimmed by 1 base and V by 7 bases; bases with no gene match: 6. The CDR3 loop is CASNDRESQETQYF. DNA of the CDR3: TGTGCCAGCAATGACAGGGAATCCCAAGAGACCCAGTACTTC.

The chain employs TRBV10-1 and TRBJ1-2, with a possible D match to TRBD1 (5 bases). CDR1 and CDR2 from the germline V gene are WNHNN and SYGVQD (reference sequence). The V end lost 3 bases, the J end lost 5 bases, and 13 bases lay between the germline ends. The CDR3 is 14 amino acids. The CDR3 region is CASSDGGAGYGYTF. The CDR3 DNA sequence: TGCGCCAGCAGTGATGGAGGGGCCGGGTATGGCTACACCTTC.

The rearrangement links TRBV5-4 to TRBJ2-5; 9 nucleotides match TRBD2. CDR3 length: 15 residues. CDR1 SGHNT and CDR2 YYREEE come from the germline V gene (reference sequence). V lost 2 bases and J lost 5; bases outside the gene matches: 7. CDR3 bases: TGTGCCAGCAGCTTAAGGCGGGAGGGCCTGGAGACCCAGTACTTC. Protein: CASSLRREGLETQYF.

The V gene is TRBV18, the J gene TRBJ1-1, with D hard to call. The CDR3 length is 14 residues. CDR1 KGHSH and CDR2 LQKENI come from the germline V gene. Trimming left V 2 bases short and J 6 bases short, with 13 bases between. The chain's CDR3 is CASSPSIGFPEAFF. CDR3 nucleotides: TGTGCCAGCTCACCATCTATCGGGTTCCCTGAAGCTTTCTTT.

This rearrangement joins TRBV6-5 to TRBJ1-2, with a weak D call TRBD1 (5 bases). Germline V CDR1 and CDR2: MNHEY, SVGAGI. CDR3 size: 13 residues. Trimming stripped 7 bases from V and 2 bases from J, with 11 bases between. The CDR3: CASTKGRNYGYTF. The DNA of the CDR3 is TGTGCCAGCACCAAGGGGCGGAACTATGGCTACACCTTC.

The V and J genes are TRBV9 and TRBJ2-7, with 9 nucleotides matching TRBD1. The CDR3 has 15 amino acids. V lost 3 bases to trimming and J lost 2 bases; unmatched junction nucleotides: 6. The germline gives CDR1 SGDLS, CDR2 YYNGEE. CDR3 DNA sequence: TGTGCCAGCAGCGCCGGACAGGGGAAGCCCTACGAGCAGTACTTC. Translated: CASSAGQGKPYEQYF.

The chain links TRBV4-3 to TRBJ1-4; D not certain. Trimming took off 4 bases at V and 14 bases at J, with 17 bases between the two ends. CDR1 and CDR2 (germline): LGHNA, YSLEER. The CDR3 extends over 13 amino acids. CDR3 sequence: CASSPYLWVRLFF. In DNA form, the CDR3 reads TGCGCCAGCAGCCCCTATCTATGGGTGAGGCTGTTTTTT.

V gene TRBV4-2 combines with J gene TRBJ2-7; a weak D match, TRBD1 (6 bases). The CDR3 is 17 amino acids. Germline CDR1 reads LGHNA; CDR2 reads YNFKEQ. V dropped 0 bases and J dropped 7 bases, with 22 bases sitting between them. CDR3: CASSQDGEGRGPREQYF. The DNA for the CDR3 is TGTGCCAGCAGCCAAGATGGTGAGGGCAGGGGCCCGAGAGAGCAGTACTTC.

J is TRBJ2-7 and V is TRBV6-5, with 7 bases matching TRBD1. The V and J ends lost 2 bases and 0 bases, in that order; junction bases with no gene match: 4. Germline V lookup: CDR1 MNHEY, CDR2 SVGAGI. The CDR3 spans 15 residues. The CDR3 DNA is TGTGCCAGCAGTTACGAGGCAGGGGGCTCCTACGAGCAGTACTTC. Protein sequence: CASSYEAGGSYEQYF.

The V gene is TRBV10-1, the J gene TRBJ2-7; perhaps TRBD1 as D (6 bases). V lost 4 bases and J 2 bases, leaving 15 bases between the germline ends. Germline V gives CDR1 WNHNN, CDR2 SYGVQD (reference sequence). The CDR3 has 15 residues. The CDR3 reads CASSGAGQSAYEQYF. In DNA form, the CDR3 reads TGCGCCAGCAGTGGGGCCGGACAGAGCGCCTACGAGCAGTACTTC.

This chain links TRBV6-5 with TRBJ1-2; 7 bases line up with TRBD1. The CDR3 is made up of 15 amino acids. The germline V gene encodes CDR1 MNHEY and CDR2 SVGAGI. V was pared by 0 bases and J by 14 bases, with 15 bases of the junction left unmatched. The CDR3 spells CASSYSGRGHLAWTF. As DNA, the CDR3 is TGTGCCAGCAGTTACTCGGGTAGGGGGCATCTTGCGTGGACCTTC.

The CDR3 here is CASSEAGGAEAFF. CDR3 in DNA: TGCGCCAGCAGTGAGGCCGGGGGTGCTGAAGCTTTCTTT. The V gene is TRBV10-1, the J gene TRBJ1-1; perhaps TRBD1 as D (5 bases). Looked up from germline, CDR1 is WNHNN and CDR2 is SYGVQD (reference sequence). The V and J ends lost 2 bases and 6 bases respectively, with 10 bases between them. The CDR3 contains 13 residues.